The present TCR beta chain was sequenced within a study of T cell responses to AZD1222 COVID-19 vaccine. Study conclusions and caveats: Only a handful of people who got AZD1222 tested seropositive at baseline. Spike-specific TCR breadth and depth grew following two AZD1222 doses. Spike was spanned by vaccine-associated CD4 TCRs, with dominance at 160-218 and 743-854. Clonal diversity may have been underestimated in mostly white British donors.

Points on this clone: Its antigen is undetermined.

The germline CDR1 and CDR2 sequences are MDHEN and SYDVKM. V lost 2 bases and J lost 4, with 12 bases in between. The CDR3 is made up of 15 amino acids. Sequenced by immunoSEQ multiplex PCR; TCRdb stores in-frame clones only, minus some. The sample carries around 150,000 clones, more than 80% recorded once. The source is an adult in good health. V gene TRBV28 combines with J gene TRBJ1-5, with unresolved D. The sample was peripheral blood, taken on day 0 of AZD1222 vaccination. The CDR3 protein is CASSLRGRSNQPQHF. The CDR3 DNA follows: TGTGCCAGCAGTTTACGGGGAAGGTCAAATCAGCCCCAGCATTTT. The complete variable domain, with remaining parts taken from reference TRBV28 and TRBJ1-5, reads DVKVTQSSRYLVKRTGEKVFLECVQDMDHENMFWYRQDPGLGLRLIYFSYDVKMKEKGDIPEGYSVSREKKERFSLILESASTNQTSMYLCASSLRGRSNQPQHFGDGTRLSIL.